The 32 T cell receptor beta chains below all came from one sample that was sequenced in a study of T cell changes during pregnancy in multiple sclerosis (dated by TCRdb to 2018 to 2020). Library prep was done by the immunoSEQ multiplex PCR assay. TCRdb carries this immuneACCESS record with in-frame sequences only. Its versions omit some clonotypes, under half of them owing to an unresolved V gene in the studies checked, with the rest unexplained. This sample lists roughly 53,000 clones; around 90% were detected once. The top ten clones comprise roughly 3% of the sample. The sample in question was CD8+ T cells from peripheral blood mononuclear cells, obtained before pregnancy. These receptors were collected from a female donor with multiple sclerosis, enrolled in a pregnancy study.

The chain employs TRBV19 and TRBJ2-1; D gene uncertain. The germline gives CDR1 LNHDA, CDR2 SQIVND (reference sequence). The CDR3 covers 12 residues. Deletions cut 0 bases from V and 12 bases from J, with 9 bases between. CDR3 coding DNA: TGTGCCAGTAGTATAGATCTGTCGGGGCAGTTCTTC. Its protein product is CASSIDLSGQFF.

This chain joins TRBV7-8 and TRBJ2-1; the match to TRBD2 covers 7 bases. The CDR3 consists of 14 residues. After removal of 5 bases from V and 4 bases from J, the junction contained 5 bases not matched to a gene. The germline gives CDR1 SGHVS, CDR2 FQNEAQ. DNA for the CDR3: TGTGCCAGCAGCCCGACGGGACTATACAATGAGCAGTTCTTC. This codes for CASSPTGLYNEQFF.

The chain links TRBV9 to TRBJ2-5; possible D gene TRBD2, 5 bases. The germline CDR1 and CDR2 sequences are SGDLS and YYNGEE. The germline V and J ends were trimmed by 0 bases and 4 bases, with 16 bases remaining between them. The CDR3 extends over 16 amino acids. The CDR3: CASSVVPAGRGETQYF. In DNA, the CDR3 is TGTGCCAGCAGCGTAGTTCCGGCGGGCCGGGGAGAGACCCAGTACTTC. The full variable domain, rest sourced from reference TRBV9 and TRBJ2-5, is DSGVTQTPKHLITATGQRVTLRCSPRSGDLSVYWYQQSLDQGLQFLIQYYNGEERAKGNILERFSAQQFPDLHSELNLSSLELGDSALYFCASSVVPAGRGETQYFGPGTRLLVL.

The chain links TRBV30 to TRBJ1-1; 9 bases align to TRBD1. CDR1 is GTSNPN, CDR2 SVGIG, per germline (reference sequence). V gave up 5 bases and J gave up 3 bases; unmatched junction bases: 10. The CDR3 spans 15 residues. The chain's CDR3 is CAWDLTGGIYTEAFF. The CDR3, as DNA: TGTGCCTGGGATCTCACAGGGGGCATATACACTGAAGCTTTCTTT.

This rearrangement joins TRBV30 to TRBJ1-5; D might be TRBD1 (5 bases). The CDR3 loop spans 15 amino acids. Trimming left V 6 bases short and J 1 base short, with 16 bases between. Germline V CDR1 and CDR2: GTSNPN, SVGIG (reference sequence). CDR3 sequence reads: CACLSSGGSNQPQHF. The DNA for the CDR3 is TGTGCCTGCTTAAGTTCCGGGGGAAGCAATCAGCCCCAGCATTTT.

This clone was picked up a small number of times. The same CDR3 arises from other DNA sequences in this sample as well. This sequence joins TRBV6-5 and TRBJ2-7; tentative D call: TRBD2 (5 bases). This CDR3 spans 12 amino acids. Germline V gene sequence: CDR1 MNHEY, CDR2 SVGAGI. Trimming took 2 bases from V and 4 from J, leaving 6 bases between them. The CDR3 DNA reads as TGTGCCAGCAGTTACACGGGGTACGAGCAGTACTTC. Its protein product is CASSYTGYEQYF.

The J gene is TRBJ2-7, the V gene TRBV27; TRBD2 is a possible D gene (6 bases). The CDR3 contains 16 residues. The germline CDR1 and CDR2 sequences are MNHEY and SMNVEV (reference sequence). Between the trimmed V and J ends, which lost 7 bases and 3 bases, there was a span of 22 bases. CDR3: CASTRFEGSGVYEQYF. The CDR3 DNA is TGTGCCAGCACCCGATTCGAAGGATCGGGGGTCTACGAGCAGTACTTC.

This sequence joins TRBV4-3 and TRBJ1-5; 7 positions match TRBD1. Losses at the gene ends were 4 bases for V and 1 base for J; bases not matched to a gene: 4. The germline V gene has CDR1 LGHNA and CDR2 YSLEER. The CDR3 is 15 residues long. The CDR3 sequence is CASSPTGESNQPQHF. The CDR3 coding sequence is TGCGCCAGCAGCCCAACAGGGGAGAGCAATCAGCCCCAGCATTTT.

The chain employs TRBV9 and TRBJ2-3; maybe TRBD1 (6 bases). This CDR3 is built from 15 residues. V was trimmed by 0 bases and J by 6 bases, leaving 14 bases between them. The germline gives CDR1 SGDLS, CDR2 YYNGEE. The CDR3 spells CASSVGEGRGDTQYF. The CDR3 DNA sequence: TGTGCCAGCAGCGTAGGAGAAGGAAGGGGGGATACGCAGTATTTT. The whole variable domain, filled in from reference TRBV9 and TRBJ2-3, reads DSGVTQTPKHLITATGQRVTLRCSPRSGDLSVYWYQQSLDQGLQFLIQYYNGEERAKGNILERFSAQQFPDLHSELNLSSLELGDSALYFCASSVGEGRGDTQYFGPGTRLTVL.

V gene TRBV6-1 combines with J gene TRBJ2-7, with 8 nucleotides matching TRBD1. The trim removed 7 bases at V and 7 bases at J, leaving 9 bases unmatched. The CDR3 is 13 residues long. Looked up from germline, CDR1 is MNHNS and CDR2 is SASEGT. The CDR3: CASKVPGQVEQYF. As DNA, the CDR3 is TGTGCCAGCAAGGTCCCGGGACAGGTGGAGCAGTACTTC.

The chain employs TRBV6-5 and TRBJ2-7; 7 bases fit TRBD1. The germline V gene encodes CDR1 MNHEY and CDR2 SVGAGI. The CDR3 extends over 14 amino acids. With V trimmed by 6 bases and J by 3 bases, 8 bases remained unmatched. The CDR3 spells CASSPVAGGYEQYF. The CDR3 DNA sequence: TGTGCCAGCAGCCCCGTGGCAGGGGGCTACGAGCAGTACTTC.

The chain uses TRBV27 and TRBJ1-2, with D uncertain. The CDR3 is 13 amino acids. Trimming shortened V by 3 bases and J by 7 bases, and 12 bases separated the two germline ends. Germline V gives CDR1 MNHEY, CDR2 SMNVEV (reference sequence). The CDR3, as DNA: TGTGCCAGCAGTTTTAGCGAAGGAGGTGGCTACACCTTC. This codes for CASSFSEGGGYTF.

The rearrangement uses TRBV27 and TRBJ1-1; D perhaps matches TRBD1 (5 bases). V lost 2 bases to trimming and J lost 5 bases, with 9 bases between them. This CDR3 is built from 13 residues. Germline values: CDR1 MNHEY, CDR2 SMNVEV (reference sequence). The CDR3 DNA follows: TGTGCCAGCAGTTTAGGGGCTGGGACTGAAGCTTTCTTT. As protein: CASSLGAGTEAFF.

The DNA for the CDR3 is TGTGCCAGTCCCCGGGCACAGGGGACTTCCATGAACACTGAAGCTTTCTTT. Protein product: CASPRAQGTSMNTEAFF. The chain couples TRBV2 to TRBJ1-1; TRBD1 agrees at 7 bases. Unmatched junction bases numbered 16, after V lost 9 bases and J lost 0 bases. CDR1 SNHLY and CDR2 FYNNEI come from the germline V gene. The CDR3 is made up of 17 amino acids.

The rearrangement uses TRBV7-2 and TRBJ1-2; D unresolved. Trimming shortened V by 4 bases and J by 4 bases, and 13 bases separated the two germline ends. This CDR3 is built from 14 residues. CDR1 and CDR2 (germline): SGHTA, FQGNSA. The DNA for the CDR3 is TGTGCCAGCAGCTCACTCGATGAGGTCTATGGCTACACCTTC. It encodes CASSSLDEVYGYTF.

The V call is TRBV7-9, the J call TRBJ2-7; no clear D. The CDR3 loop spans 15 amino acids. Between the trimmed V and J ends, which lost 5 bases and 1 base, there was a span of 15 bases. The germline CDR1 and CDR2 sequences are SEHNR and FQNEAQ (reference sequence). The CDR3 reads CASSPPSLRSYEQYF. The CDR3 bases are TGTGCCAGCAGCCCCCCGTCTCTTCGTTCCTACGAGCAGTACTTC.

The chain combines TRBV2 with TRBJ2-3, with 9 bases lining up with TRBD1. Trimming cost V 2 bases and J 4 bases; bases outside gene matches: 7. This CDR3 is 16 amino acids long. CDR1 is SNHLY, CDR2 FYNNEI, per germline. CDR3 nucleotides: TGTGCCAGCAGTGAACCACAGGGGGCGCACGCAGATACGCAGTATTTT. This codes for CASSEPQGAHADTQYF.

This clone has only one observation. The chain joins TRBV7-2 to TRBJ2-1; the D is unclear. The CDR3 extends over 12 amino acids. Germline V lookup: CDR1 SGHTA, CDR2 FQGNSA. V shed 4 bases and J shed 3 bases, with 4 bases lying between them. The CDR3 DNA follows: TGTGCCAGCAGCTACGGCTACAATGAGCAGTTCTTC. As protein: CASSYGYNEQFF.

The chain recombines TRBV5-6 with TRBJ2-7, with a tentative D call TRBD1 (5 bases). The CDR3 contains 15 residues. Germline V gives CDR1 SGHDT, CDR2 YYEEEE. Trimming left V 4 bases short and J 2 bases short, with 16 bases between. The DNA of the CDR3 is TGTGCCAGCAGCATTCCACAGGAGACTCCCTACGAGCAGTACTTC. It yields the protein CASSIPQETPYEQYF.

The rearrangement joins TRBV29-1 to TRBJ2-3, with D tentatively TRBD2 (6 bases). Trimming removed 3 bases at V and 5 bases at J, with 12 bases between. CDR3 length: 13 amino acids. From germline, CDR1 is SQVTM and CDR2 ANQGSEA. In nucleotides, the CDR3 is TGCAGCGTTGACTCAAAGACTAGAGATACGCAGTATTTT. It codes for CSVDSKTRDTQYF.

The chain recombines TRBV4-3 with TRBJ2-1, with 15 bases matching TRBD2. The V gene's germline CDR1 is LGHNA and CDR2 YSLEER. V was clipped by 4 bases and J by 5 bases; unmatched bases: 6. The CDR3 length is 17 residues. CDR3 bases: TGCGCCAGCAGCCGACCGGGACTAGCGGGGGGTAACAATGAGCAGTTCTTC. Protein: CASSRPGLAGGNNEQFF.

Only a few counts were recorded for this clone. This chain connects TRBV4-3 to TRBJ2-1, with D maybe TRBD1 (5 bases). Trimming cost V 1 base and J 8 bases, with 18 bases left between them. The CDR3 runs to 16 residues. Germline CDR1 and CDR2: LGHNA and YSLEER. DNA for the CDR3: TGCGCCAGCAGCCAAGGGACATCGAGTCCCTTCGATGAGCAGTTCTTC. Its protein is CASSQGTSSPFDEQFF.

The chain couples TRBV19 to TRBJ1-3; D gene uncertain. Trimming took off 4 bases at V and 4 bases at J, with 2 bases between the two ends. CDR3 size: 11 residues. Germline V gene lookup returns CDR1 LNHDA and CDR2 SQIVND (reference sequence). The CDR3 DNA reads TGTGCCAGTAGTACGGGAAACACCATATATTTT. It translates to CASSTGNTIYF.

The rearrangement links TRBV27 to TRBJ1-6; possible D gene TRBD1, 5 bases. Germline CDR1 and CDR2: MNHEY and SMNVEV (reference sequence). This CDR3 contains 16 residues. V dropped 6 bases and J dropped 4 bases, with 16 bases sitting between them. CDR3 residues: CASSPRQTIYNSPLHF. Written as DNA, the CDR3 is TGTGCCAGCAGCCCCCGACAGACCATTTATAATTCACCCCTCCACTTT.

The CDR3 DNA reads as TGTGCTAGTGGGTCCGGGACAGGGACTTACGAGCAGTACTTC. Translating gives CASGSGTGTYEQYF. The V gene is TRBV12-5, the J gene TRBJ2-7; TRBD1 agrees at 9 bases. J was trimmed by 4 bases and V by 6 bases; bases with no gene match: 7. The CDR3 sequence is 14 residues long. The germline gives CDR1 LGHNT, CDR2 FRNRAP.

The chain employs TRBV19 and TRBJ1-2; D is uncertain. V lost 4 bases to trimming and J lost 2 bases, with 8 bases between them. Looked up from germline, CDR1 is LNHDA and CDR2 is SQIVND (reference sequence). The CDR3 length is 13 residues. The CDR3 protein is CASSTSFNYGYTF. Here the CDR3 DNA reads TGTGCCAGTAGTACCTCCTTCAACTATGGCTACACCTTC.

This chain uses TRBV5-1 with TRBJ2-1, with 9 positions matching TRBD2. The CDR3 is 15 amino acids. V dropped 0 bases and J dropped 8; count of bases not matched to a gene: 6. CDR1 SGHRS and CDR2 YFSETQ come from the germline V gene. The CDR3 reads CASSLGAGGPDEQFF. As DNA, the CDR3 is TGCGCCAGCAGCTTGGGGGCGGGGGGGCCCGATGAGCAGTTCTTC.

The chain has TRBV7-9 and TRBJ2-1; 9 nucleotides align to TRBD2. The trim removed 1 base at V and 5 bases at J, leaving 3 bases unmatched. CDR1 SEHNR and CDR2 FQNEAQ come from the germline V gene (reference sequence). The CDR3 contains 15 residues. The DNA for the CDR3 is TGTGCCAGCAGCTTAGTAGCGGGGGTCCACAATGAGCAGTTCTTC. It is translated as CASSLVAGVHNEQFF.

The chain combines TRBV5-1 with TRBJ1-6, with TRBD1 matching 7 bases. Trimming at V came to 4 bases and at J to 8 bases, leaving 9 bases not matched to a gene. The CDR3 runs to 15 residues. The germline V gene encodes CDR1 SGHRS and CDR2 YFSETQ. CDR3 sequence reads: CASSAGQQADSPLHF. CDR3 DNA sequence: TGCGCCAGCAGCGCGGGACAGCAGGCGGATTCACCCCTCCACTTT.

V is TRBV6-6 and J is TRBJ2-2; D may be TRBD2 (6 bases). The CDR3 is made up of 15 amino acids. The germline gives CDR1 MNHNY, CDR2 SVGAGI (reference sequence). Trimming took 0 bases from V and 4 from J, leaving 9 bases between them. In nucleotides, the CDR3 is TGTGCCAGCAGTTACTCGATTAGCGGCACCGGGGAGCTGTTTTTT. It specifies CASSYSISGTGELFF.

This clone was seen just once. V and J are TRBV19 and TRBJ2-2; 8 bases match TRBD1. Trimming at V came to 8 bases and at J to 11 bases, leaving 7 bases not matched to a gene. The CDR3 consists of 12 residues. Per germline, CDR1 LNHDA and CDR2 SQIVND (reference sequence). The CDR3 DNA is TGTGCCAGTCGTACAGGGGGATCAGAGCTGTTTTTT. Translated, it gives CASRTGGSELFF.

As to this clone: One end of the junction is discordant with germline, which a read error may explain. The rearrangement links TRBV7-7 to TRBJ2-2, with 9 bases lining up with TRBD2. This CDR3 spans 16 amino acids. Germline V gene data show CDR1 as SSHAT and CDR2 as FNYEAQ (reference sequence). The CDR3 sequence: CASSLPSGAYTGELFF. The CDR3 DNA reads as TGTGCTAGCAGCTTACCTAGCGGGGCTTACACCGGGGAGCTGTTTTTT. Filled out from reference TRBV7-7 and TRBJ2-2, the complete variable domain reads GAGVSQSPRYKVTKRGQDVTLRCDPISSHATLYWYQQALGQGPEFLTYFNYEAQPDKSGLPSDRFSAERPEGSISTLTIQRTEQRDSAMYRCASSLPSGAYTGELFFGEGSRLTVL.